The 25 T cell receptor beta chains listed next were all sequenced from one sample in a study of PD-1 blockade in classical Hodgkin lymphoma. This sample's time point: cycle 4 day 1 (C4D1), after more than five weeks of nivolumab. Every patient had relapsed following autologous stem cell transplantation, and cohorts differed in brentuximab vedotin exposure. Sequencing was performed with immunoSEQ multiplex PCR; in TCRdb, only in-frame clones are kept and a portion is missing. The table has 15,000 to 20,000 clones, over 75% seen once; the top ten hold roughly 22%. Sample: peripheral blood mononuclear cells (PBMCs), taken before the fourth cycle of nivolumab. The source of these receptors is a human donor with classical Hodgkin lymphoma.

This sequence joins TRBV21-1 and TRBJ2-7; the table's D call, TRBD2, has no DNA check behind it. TRBV21-1 is a recognized pseudogene. The CDR3 is 19 residues long. CDR3 sequence: CASSKALGTSGTKAYEQYF. The DNA of the CDR3 is TGTGCCAGCAGCAAAGCGCTAGGGACTAGCGGGACGAAAGCCTACGAGCAGTACTTC.

The chain recombines TRBV14 with TRBJ2-3; no firm D call. V was shortened by 3 bases and J by 14 bases, with 15 bases between the two germline ends. The V gene's germline CDR1 is SGHDN and CDR2 FVKESK. The CDR3 sequence is 12 residues long. The CDR3 DNA sequence: TGTGCCAGCAGCCACGGGCCCCGTGGCCCGTATTTT. The encoded protein is CASSHGPRGPYF.

This chain uses TRBV2 with TRBJ2-1; 9 bases fit TRBD2. Per the germline V gene, CDR1 is SNHLY and CDR2 is FYNNEI. There are 16 residues in the CDR3. Trimming removed 5 bases from V and 5 bases from J; junction bases left unmatched: 10. CDR3 sequence (DNA): TGTGCCAGCAGTAAAATCCGACTAGCGGCTAACAATGAGCAGTTCTTC. Protein: CASSKIRLAANNEQFF. Filled out from reference TRBV2 and TRBJ2-1, the complete variable domain reads EPEVTQTPSHQVTQMGQEVILRCVPISNHLYFYWYRQILGQKVEFLVSFYNNEISEKSEIFDDQFSVERPDGSNFTLKIRSTKLEDSAMYFCASSKIRLAANNEQFFGPGTRLTVL.

V and J are TRBV5-4 and TRBJ1-1, with 10 bases aligning to TRBD1. The length of the CDR3 is 15 residues. The V and J ends lost 0 bases and 7 bases, in that order; junction bases with no gene match: 6. The V gene's germline CDR1 is SGHNT and CDR2 YYREEE (reference sequence). CDR3 nucleotides: TGTGCCAGCAGCTTGGCCGGGGACAGGGGAATTGAAGCTTTCTTT. It translates to CASSLAGDRGIEAFF.

The V call is TRBV13, the J call TRBJ1-1; TRBD1 aligns across 9 bases. Germline V gene sequence: CDR1 PRHDT, CDR2 FYEKMQ (reference sequence). The trim removed 4 bases at V and 6 bases at J, leaving 9 bases unmatched. The CDR3 totals 15 residues. CDR3 amino acids: CASSYLQGAAAEAFF. The CDR3 bases are TGTGCCAGCAGCTACCTACAGGGGGCGGCGGCTGAAGCTTTCTTT.

This clone was counted once. The V gene is TRBV19, the J gene TRBJ1-3; tentative D call: TRBD1 (5 bases). This CDR3 region has 15 residues. Looked up from germline, CDR1 is LNHDA and CDR2 is SQIVND (reference sequence). V shed 6 bases and J shed 1 base, with 13 bases lying between them. The CDR3 spells CASRTTGGSGNTIYF. The CDR3 DNA sequence: TGTGCCAGTAGAACGACCGGGGGATCTGGAAACACCATATATTTT.

The chain combines TRBV7-9 with TRBJ1-2; D is perhaps TRBD1 (5 bases). The CDR3 sequence is 15 residues long. Germline V gene data show CDR1 as SEHNR and CDR2 as FQNEAQ (reference sequence). Deletions cut 3 bases from V and 8 bases from J, with 19 bases between. CDR3 sequence (DNA): TGTGCCAGCAGCTTTTCGGAGGGACTTGTGGGAGGCTACACCTTC. Residues: CASSFSEGLVGGYTF. Full variable domain (remainder filled in from reference TRBV7-9 and TRBJ1-2): DTGVSQNPRHKITKRGQNVTFRCDPISEHNRLYWYRQTLGQGPEFLTYFQNEAQLEKSRLLSDRFSAERPKGSFSTLEIQRTEQGDSAMYLCASSFSEGLVGGYTFGSGTRLTVV.

This clone was detected only once. The chain employs TRBV19 and TRBJ2-6; D might be TRBD1 (7 bases). The germline V and J ends were trimmed by 4 bases and 0 bases, with 19 bases remaining between them. This CDR3 spans 19 amino acids. Germline CDR1 and CDR2: LNHDA and SQIVND (reference sequence). CDR3 amino acids: CASSTRRVQGGSGANVLTF. The CDR3 region has the DNA TGTGCCAGTAGTACTAGGCGGGTGCAGGGGGGCTCTGGGGCCAACGTCCTGACTTTC.

This chain connects TRBV27 to TRBJ2-2; TRBD2 agrees at 13 bases. After removal of 4 bases from V and 4 bases from J, the junction contained 6 bases not matched to a gene. The length of the CDR3 is 17 residues. Germline V gene sequence: CDR1 MNHEY, CDR2 SMNVEV (reference sequence). The CDR3 protein is CASSSKLAGGSTGELFF. CDR3 coding DNA: TGTGCCAGCAGTTCCAAACTAGCGGGGGGGAGCACCGGGGAGCTGTTTTTT.

The chain recombines TRBV4-2 with TRBJ1-6; 7 positions agree with TRBD1. After removal of 6 bases from V and 9 bases from J, the junction contained 8 bases not matched to a gene. Germline V gene sequence: CDR1 LGHNA, CDR2 YNFKEQ. The CDR3 is made up of 14 amino acids. CDR3 sequence (DNA): TGTGCCAGCAGGAGGGCTCAGGGGGGTTCACCCCTCCACTTT. Encoded protein: CASRRAQGGSPLHF.

The chain combines TRBV5-1 with TRBJ1-2; 7 positions match TRBD1. V dropped 4 bases and J dropped 4; count of bases not matched to a gene: 10. The CDR3 extends over 15 amino acids. Germline lookup yields CDR1 SGHRS and CDR2 YFSETQ. CDR3 nucleotides: TGCGCCAGCAGCCCGGGACAGCGACAGACCTATGGCTACACCTTC. Protein: CASSPGQRQTYGYTF.

The rearrangement links TRBV2 to TRBJ1-5; D is ambiguous. The CDR3 covers 18 residues. The ends were cut back, 6 bases at V and 5 bases at J, with 26 bases in the middle. Germline CDR1 is SNHLY and CDR2 is FYNNEI. The CDR3 nucleotides are TGTGCCAGCAGCGGGATAAGTAATTACTTATTAAATGATCAGCCCCAGCATTTT. Its translation is CASSGISNYLLNDQPQHF.

This clone was recorded once. This chain uses TRBV4-1 with TRBJ2-3, with TRBD1 matching 11 bases. With 2 bases clipped from V and 5 bases from J, the junction kept 6 bases outside the gene matches. This CDR3 has 16 residues. Per germline, CDR1 MGHRA and CDR2 YSYEKL. The CDR3 DNA reads TGCGCCAGCAGCCAACACGGGACAGGGGGAGTAGATACGCAGTATTTT. It specifies CASSQHGTGGVDTQYF.

V usage is TRBV19 and J usage is TRBJ2-7; 10 bases are a match to TRBD2. V was pared by 6 bases and J by 0 bases, with 2 bases of the junction left unmatched. CDR1 is LNHDA, CDR2 SQIVND, per germline (reference sequence). CDR3 length: 14 residues. In nucleotides, the CDR3 is TGTGCCAGTAGACGGACTAGCGGCTCCTACGAGCAGTACTTC. Translated, it gives CASRRTSGSYEQYF.

The genes are TRBV19 and TRBJ1-3; 7 bases map to TRBD1. The CDR3 extends over 17 amino acids. J was trimmed by 0 bases and V by 7 bases; bases with no gene match: 12. Per the germline V gene, CDR1 is LNHDA and CDR2 is SQIVND (reference sequence). CDR3 nucleotide sequence: TGTGCCAGTACCAGAACCCTCAGGGGGACCTCTGGAAACACCATATATTTT. Amino acid sequence: CASTRTLRGTSGNTIYF.

This clone was counted between two and nine times. The chain links TRBV7-9 to TRBJ1-4; TRBD1 agrees at 12 bases. This CDR3 is built from 15 residues. CDR1 and CDR2 (germline): SEHNR, FQNEAQ (reference sequence). After removal of 5 bases from V and 8 bases from J, the junction contained 6 bases not matched to a gene. CDR3 nucleotide sequence: TGTGCCAGCAGCGCCCGGGACAGGGGGCAAGAAAAACTGTTTTTT. Translation: CASSARDRGQEKLFF.

J is TRBJ2-2 and V is TRBV28, with TRBD2 identical over 14 bases. The V gene end was trimmed by 6 bases and the J gene end by 2 bases; junction bases not matched to a gene: 8. CDR1 and CDR2 (germline): MDHEN, SYDVKM. CDR3 length: 18 amino acids. The CDR3 nucleotides read TGTGCCAGCAGAAAGGGACTAGCGGGGGAGATAAACACCGGGGAGCTGTTTTTT. This codes for CASRKGLAGEINTGELFF.

About this clone itself: A read error may account for a junction end that differs from germline. The chain has TRBV12-5 and TRBJ1-1; 7 bases are shared with TRBD1. Germline assignment: CDR1 LGHNT and CDR2 FRNRAP. CDR3 length equals 12 residues. CDR3 bases: TGTGCTAGTGGTTTATCGACAGGGAAGCGCCATTTT. This codes for CASGLSTGKRHF.

The CDR3 here is CASNSSPNNKHILAGVAVYYEQYV. The CDR3 DNA reads TGTGCCAGCAACTCGTCCCCAAACAATAAACACATACTAGCGGGGGTGGCTGTTTACTACGAGCAGTACGTC. This rearrangement joins TRBV28 to TRBJ2-7; 11 nucleotides align to TRBD2. The V and J ends lost 7 bases and 3 bases, in that order; junction bases with no gene match: 35. This CDR3 is built from 24 residues. The germline CDR1 and CDR2 sequences are MDHEN and SYDVKM.

J is TRBJ2-7 and V is TRBV14; no firm D call. CDR3 length: 13 residues. V lost 5 bases and J lost 4, with 12 bases in between. The V gene's germline CDR1 is SGHDN and CDR2 FVKESK. The CDR3 reads CASSEKALYEQYF. CDR3 coding DNA: TGTGCCAGCAGCGAAAAGGCACTTTACGAGCAGTACTTC.

The chain links TRBV4-1 to TRBJ2-2, with a tentative D call TRBD1 (6 bases). CDR1 and CDR2 (germline): MGHRA, YSYEKL. The length of the CDR3 is 19 residues. V lost 1 base and J 8 bases, leaving 26 bases between the germline ends. CDR3 region: CASSQVPGLPTQGKGELFF. CDR3 sequence (DNA): TGCGCCAGCAGCCAAGTTCCCGGCCTTCCGACACAGGGAAAAGGGGAGCTGTTTTTT.

The chain carries TRBV5-5 and TRBJ2-3; 8 nucleotides agree with TRBD1. The trim removed 5 bases at V and 2 bases at J, leaving 13 bases unmatched. Germline values: CDR1 SGHKS, CDR2 YYEKEE (reference sequence). The CDR3 contains 17 residues. CDR3: CASSFLVRTGITDTQYF. The CDR3 coding sequence is TGTGCCAGCAGTTTTCTTGTCCGGACAGGGATCACAGATACGCAGTATTTT.

J is TRBJ2-7 and V is TRBV28, with D tentatively TRBD1 (6 bases). Per the germline V gene, CDR1 is MDHEN and CDR2 is SYDVKM. The CDR3 is made up of 13 amino acids. Trimming cost V 5 bases and J 3 bases, with 11 bases left between them. CDR3 bases: TGTGCCAGCAGTCCCCAGGGGTACTACGAGCAGTACGTC. Amino acids: CASSPQGYYEQYV.

The chain recombines TRBV5-1 with TRBJ1-2, with D perhaps matching TRBD1 (5 bases). The CDR3 covers 14 residues. V lost 1 base and J lost 0, with 7 bases in between. The V gene's germline CDR1 is SGHRS and CDR2 YFSETQ. The DNA for the CDR3 is TGCGCCAGCAGCTTGAGGGGAGCTAACTATGGCTACACCTTC. Translating gives CASSLRGANYGYTF.

The CDR3 DNA reads as TGTGCCAGCAGCGTAGGGAGGGGGCCGAATCAGCCCCAGCATTTT. As protein: CASSVGRGPNQPQHF. The chain has TRBV28 and TRBJ1-5, with TRBD1 matching over 7 bases. This CDR3 spans 15 amino acids. V shed 6 bases and J 4 bases; nucleotides not matched to a gene: 9. The germline V gene has CDR1 MDHEN and CDR2 SYDVKM. Full variable domain (outside the CDR3, taken from reference TRBV28 and TRBJ1-5): DVKVTQSSRYLVKRTGEKVFLECVQDMDHENMFWYRQDPGLGLRLIYFSYDVKMKEKGDIPEGYSVSREKKERFSLILESASTNQTSMYLCASSVGRGPNQPQHFGDGTRLSIL.